This TCR beta chain was profiled in a study of CD8 T cells in ankylosing spondylitis. Notes on the study in general: Blood from ankylosing spondylitis patients appeared to carry a characteristic roughly 8-variant TCR beta motif. Significant enrichment of disease-linked clones was reportedly seen in matched ankylosing spondylitis synovial fluid. Reports of some motif variants in reactive arthritis synovial fluid and blood predate this one.

In this sample, this clonotype turned up a few times. Its antigen remains unknown. Via MiXCR, TCRdb re-called the 5' RACE reads, giving one row per CDR3 protein. The sample includes roughly 700,000 distinct CDR3 sequences, roughly 19% seen only once; the top ten take around 19%. With 5 bases removed from V and 0 bases from J, the gap between germline ends came to 14 bases. This CDR3 has 16 residues. The germline CDR1 and CDR2 sequences are SNHLY and FYNNEI. Sequencing used blood, either unsorted or a sorted T cell fraction (not recorded which). The source of this sequence is a male donor with ankylosing spondylitis. V usage is TRBV2 and J usage is TRBJ2-1; D is possibly TRBD2 (6 bases). CDR3: CASSLGLDSSYNEQFF. In DNA, the CDR3 is TGTGCCAGCAGTCTGGGACTTGACAGCTCCTACAATGAGCAGTTCTTC.